These 9 T cell receptor beta chains share one sample of origin, sequenced in a study of shared clonotypes between healthy human individuals. The assay was immunoSEQ multiplex PCR, and TCRdb's table has in-frame clones only and misses some. The sample gives around 510,000 clones, about 96% of which show up once; around 0.067% is in the top ten. Sequences were obtained from naive CD4+ T cells sorted from blood. Subset given: CD45RA+ positively selected. The source of these receptors is a woman in her 30s in good health.

V and J are TRBV5-1 and TRBJ1-1; D might be TRBD1 (6 bases). Germline CDR1 is SGHRS and CDR2 is YFSETQ. This CDR3 spans 15 amino acids. V shed 1 base and J shed 1 base, with 11 bases lying between them. As DNA, the CDR3 is TGCGCCAGCAGCTTGATTCAGGGGTCGAACACTGAAGCTTTCTTT. It specifies CASSLIQGSNTEAFF.

The rearrangement joins TRBV13 to TRBJ2-7; TRBD2 matches at 7 bases. Germline CDR1 reads PRHDT; CDR2 reads FYEKMQ (reference sequence). The CDR3 is made up of 16 amino acids. V lost 1 base and J lost 6; bases outside the gene matches: 12. CDR3 loop: CASSLVGGGPLGEQYF. The DNA of the CDR3 is TGTGCCAGCAGCTTAGTTGGGGGAGGGCCATTGGGCGAGCAGTACTTC.

This chain uses TRBV2 with TRBJ2-5, with a tentative D call TRBD2 (6 bases). The CDR3 runs 14 residues. Germline loops: CDR1 SNHLY, CDR2 FYNNEI. V gave up 6 bases and J gave up 0 bases, with 11 bases separating them. In nucleotides, the CDR3 is TGTGCCAGCAGCACTAGCACCTACCAAGAGACCCAGTACTTC. It yields the protein CASSTSTYQETQYF. The whole variable domain, filled in from reference TRBV2 and TRBJ2-5, reads EPEVTQTPSHQVTQMGQEVILRCVPISNHLYFYWYRQILGQKVEFLVSFYNNEISEKSEIFDDQFSVERPDGSNFTLKIRSTKLEDSAMYFCASSTSTYQETQYFGPGTRLLVL.

The V and J genes are TRBV18 and TRBJ1-4; possibly TRBD1 for D (6 bases). V gave up 5 bases and J gave up 3 bases, with 16 bases separating them. The CDR3 totals 16 residues. Germline values: CDR1 KGHSH, CDR2 LQKENI. The CDR3 nucleotides read TGTGCCAGCTCAACCTTTAGGGGGATAGCTAATGAAAAACTGTTTTTT. Its translation is CASSTFRGIANEKLFF.

V usage is TRBV27 and J usage is TRBJ2-1, with 8 bases lining up with TRBD2. The CDR3 runs 15 residues. Germline values: CDR1 MNHEY, CDR2 SMNVEV (reference sequence). J gave up 4 bases and V 6 bases, and 8 bases lay outside the gene matches. Here the CDR3 reads CASSSGTSGYNEQFF. The CDR3 nucleotides read TGTGCCAGCAGCTCGGGAACTAGCGGTTACAATGAGCAGTTCTTC.

The chain has TRBV19 and TRBJ2-6, with D perhaps assigned TRBD1 or TRBD2 (6 bases each). Germline V CDR1 and CDR2: LNHDA, SQIVND (reference sequence). CDR3 length: 17 amino acids. The ends were cut back, 3 bases at V and 0 bases at J, with 12 bases in the middle. The CDR3 protein is CASSMRGDPSGANVLTF. CDR3 DNA sequence: TGTGCCAGTAGTATGAGGGGGGACCCCTCTGGGGCCAACGTCCTGACTTTC.

J is TRBJ1-1 and V is TRBV10-3, with D unresolved. Germline V gene data show CDR1 as ENHRY and CDR2 as SYGVKD. The CDR3 length is 13 residues. The V end lost 7 bases, the J end lost 3 bases, and 12 bases lay between the germline ends. CDR3 nucleotide sequence: TGTGCCATCACCGGATATGAGGACACTGAAGCTTTCTTT. Translation gives CAITGYEDTEAFF.

The chain is built from TRBV19 and TRBJ2-7, with TRBD1 matching over 8 bases. CDR1 LNHDA and CDR2 SQIVND come from the germline V gene (reference sequence). Trimming removed 6 bases from V and 2 bases from J; junction bases left unmatched: 12. The CDR3 contains 16 residues. The CDR3 sequence: CASSNPDRGSPYEQYF. The CDR3 nucleotides read TGTGCCAGTAGCAACCCTGACAGGGGCTCCCCCTACGAGCAGTACTTC.

The V call is TRBV28, the J call TRBJ1-6; 9 nucleotides align to TRBD1. Trimming removed 6 bases from V and 10 bases from J; junction bases left unmatched: 10. The germline CDR1 and CDR2 sequences are MDHEN and SYDVKM. This CDR3 contains 15 residues. CDR3 DNA sequence: TGTGCCAGCAGCTTGGGCGGACAGGGGAGGTCACCCCTCCACTTT. It is translated as CASSLGGQGRSPLHF.